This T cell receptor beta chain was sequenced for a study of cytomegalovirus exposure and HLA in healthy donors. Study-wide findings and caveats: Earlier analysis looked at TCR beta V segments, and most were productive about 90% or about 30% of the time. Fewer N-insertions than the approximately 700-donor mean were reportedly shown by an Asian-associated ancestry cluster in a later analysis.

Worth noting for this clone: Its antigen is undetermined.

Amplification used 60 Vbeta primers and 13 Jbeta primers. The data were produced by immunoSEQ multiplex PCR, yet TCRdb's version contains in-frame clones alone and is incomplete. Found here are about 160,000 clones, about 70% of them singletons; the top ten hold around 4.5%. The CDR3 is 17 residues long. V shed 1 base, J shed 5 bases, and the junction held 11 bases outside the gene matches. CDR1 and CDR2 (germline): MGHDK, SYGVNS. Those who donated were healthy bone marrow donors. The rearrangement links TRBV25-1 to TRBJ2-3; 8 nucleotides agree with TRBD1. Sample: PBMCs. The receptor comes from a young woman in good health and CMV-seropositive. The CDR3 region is CASSEFRQGLEQDTQYF. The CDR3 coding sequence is TGTGCCAGCAGTGAATTCAGACAGGGGCTCGAACAAGATACGCAGTATTTT. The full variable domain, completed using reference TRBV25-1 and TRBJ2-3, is EADIYQTPRYLVIGTGKKITLECSQTMGHDKMYWYQQDPGMELHLIHYSYGVNSTEKGDLSSESTVSRIRTEHFPLTLESARPSHTSQYLCASSEFRQGLEQDTQYFGPGTRLTVL.